This T cell receptor beta chain comes out of a study of blood T cell repertoires in COVID-19. Study summary: Spain, Italy and the United States supplied samples that represented acute and convalescent COVID-19. The cDNA or gDNA used as material had been derived from T cells, B-cell-depleted T cells, or PBMCs.

Per the germline V gene, CDR1 is MNHEY and CDR2 is SMNVEV (reference sequence). V lost 11 bases, J lost 0 bases, and 23 bases lay in between. The CDR3 length is 17 residues. Original data processing: Cell counts per sample came from amplifying reference gene primers. Method: immunoSEQ multiplex PCR; TCRdb's copy keeps in-frame clones and lacks some. V and J calls and clone size are copied from that table; D and trimming were computed from the DNA. Of fewer than 130,000 clones detected, around nine tenths appear once; the ten largest clones hold 3% to 3.5%. Specimen: peripheral blood. This TCR was recovered from a woman in her forties or fifties with acute or convalescent COVID-19. The rearrangement links TRBV27 to TRBJ2-1; tentatively, D is TRBD1 (6 bases). For the CDR3, the DNA is TGTGCCGCAGGGACACAAAAAGGTCTGAGCTCCTACAATGAGCAGTTCTTC. It specifies CAAGTQKGLSSYNEQFF.